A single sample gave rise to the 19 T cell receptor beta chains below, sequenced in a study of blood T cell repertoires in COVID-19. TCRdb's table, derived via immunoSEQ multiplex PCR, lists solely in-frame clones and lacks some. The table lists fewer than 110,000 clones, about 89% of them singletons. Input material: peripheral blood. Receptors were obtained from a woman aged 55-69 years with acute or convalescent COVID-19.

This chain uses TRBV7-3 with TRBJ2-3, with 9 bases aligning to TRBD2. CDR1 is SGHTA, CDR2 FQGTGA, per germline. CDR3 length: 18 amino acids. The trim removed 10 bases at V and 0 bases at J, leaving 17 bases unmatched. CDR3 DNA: TGTGCCACCTCGGAGGCGGGAGGGCCGGGAGCTAGCACAGATACGCAGTATTTT. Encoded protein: CATSEAGGPGASTDTQYF. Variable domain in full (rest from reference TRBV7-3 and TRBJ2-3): GAGVSQTPSNKVTEKGKYVELRCDPISGHTALYWYRQSLGQGPEFLIYFQGTGAADDSGLPNDRFFAVRPEGSVSTLKIQRTERGDSAVYLCATSEAGGPGASTDTQYFGPGTRLTVL.

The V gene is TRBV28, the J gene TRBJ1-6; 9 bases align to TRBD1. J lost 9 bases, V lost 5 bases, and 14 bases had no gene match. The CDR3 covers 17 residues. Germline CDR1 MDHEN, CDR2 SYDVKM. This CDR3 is CASSPPYGTGNSSPLHF. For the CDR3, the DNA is TGTGCCAGCAGTCCACCCTATGGGACAGGGAATAGTTCACCCCTCCACTTT.

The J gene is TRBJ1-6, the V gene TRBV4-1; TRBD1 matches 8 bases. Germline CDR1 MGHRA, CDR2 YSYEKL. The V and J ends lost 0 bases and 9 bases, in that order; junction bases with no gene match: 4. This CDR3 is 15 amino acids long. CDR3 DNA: TGCGCCAGCAGCCAAGATTTGGACAGGGCTTCACCCCTCCACTTT. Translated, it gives CASSQDLDRASPLHF.

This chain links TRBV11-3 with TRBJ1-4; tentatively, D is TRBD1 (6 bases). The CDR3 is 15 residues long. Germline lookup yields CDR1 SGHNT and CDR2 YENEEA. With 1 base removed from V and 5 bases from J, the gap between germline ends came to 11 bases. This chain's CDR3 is CASSLGTALNEKLFF. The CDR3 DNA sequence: TGTGCCAGCAGCTTAGGGACAGCACTAAATGAAAAACTGTTTTTT. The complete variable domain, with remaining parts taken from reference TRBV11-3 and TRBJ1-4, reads EAGVVQSPRYKIIEKKQPVAFWCNPISGHNTLYWYLQNLGQGPELLIRYENEEAVDDSQLPKDRFSAERLKGVDSTLKIQPAELGDSAVYLCASSLGTALNEKLFFGSGTQLSVL.

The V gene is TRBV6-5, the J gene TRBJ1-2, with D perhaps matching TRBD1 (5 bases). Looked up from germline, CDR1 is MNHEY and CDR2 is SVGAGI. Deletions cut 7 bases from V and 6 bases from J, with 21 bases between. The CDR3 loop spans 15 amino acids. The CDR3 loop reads CASTPIFGGADGYTF. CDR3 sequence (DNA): TGTGCCAGCACCCCAATCTTTGGCGGGGCCGATGGCTACACCTTC.

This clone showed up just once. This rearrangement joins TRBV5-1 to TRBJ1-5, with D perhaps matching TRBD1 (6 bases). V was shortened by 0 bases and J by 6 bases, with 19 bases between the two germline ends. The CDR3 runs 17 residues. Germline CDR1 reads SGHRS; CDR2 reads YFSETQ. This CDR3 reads CASSLGPRGARPQPQHF. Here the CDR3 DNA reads TGCGCCAGCAGCTTGGGTCCCCGGGGGGCCCGTCCTCAGCCCCAGCATTTT.

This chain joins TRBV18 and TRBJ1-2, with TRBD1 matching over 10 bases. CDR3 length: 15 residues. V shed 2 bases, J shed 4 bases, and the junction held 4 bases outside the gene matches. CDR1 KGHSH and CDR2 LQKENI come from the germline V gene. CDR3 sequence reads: CASSPGTGVSYGYTF. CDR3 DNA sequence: TGTGCCAGCTCACCAGGGACAGGGGTCTCCTATGGCTACACCTTC.

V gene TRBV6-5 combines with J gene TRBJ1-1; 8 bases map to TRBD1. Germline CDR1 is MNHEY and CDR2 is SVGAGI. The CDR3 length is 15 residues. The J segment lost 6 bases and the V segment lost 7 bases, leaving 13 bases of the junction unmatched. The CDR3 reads CASTQQGDRRSEAFF. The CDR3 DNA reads TGTGCCAGCACCCAACAGGGGGACAGGCGCTCTGAAGCTTTCTTT.

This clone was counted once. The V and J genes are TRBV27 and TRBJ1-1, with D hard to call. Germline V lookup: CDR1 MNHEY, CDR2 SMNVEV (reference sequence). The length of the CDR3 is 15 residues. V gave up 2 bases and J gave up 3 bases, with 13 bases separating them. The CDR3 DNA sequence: TGTGCCAGCAGTTTACGGGGTAGATGGGACACTGAAGCTTTCTTT. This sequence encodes CASSLRGRWDTEAFF.

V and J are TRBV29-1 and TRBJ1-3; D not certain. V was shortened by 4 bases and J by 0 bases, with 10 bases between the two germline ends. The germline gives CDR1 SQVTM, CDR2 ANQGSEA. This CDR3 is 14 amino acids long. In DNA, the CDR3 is TGCAGCGTTGGGCTGGCCAGCTCTGGAAACACCATATATTTT. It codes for CSVGLASSGNTIYF.

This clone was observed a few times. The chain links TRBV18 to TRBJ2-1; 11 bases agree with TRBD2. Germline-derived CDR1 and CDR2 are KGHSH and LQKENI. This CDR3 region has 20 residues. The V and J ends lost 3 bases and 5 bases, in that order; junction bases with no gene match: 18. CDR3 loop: CASSPAKNIYSGRAHNEQFF. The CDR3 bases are TGTGCCAGCTCACCCGCGAAGAACATTTATAGCGGGAGGGCCCACAATGAGCAGTTCTTC.

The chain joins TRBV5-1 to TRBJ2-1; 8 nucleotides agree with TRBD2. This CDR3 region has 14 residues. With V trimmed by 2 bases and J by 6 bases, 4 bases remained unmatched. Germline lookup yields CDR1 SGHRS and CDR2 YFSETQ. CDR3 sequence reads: CASSLLAEGNEQFF. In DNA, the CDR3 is TGCGCCAGCAGCTTACTAGCGGAGGGCAATGAGCAGTTCTTC.

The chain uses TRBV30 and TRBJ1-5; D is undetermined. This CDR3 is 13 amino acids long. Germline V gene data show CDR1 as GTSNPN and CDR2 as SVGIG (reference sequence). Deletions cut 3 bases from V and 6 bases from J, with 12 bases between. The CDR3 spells CAWSPDRLQPQHF. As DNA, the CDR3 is TGTGCCTGGAGCCCGGATAGACTTCAGCCCCAGCATTTT.

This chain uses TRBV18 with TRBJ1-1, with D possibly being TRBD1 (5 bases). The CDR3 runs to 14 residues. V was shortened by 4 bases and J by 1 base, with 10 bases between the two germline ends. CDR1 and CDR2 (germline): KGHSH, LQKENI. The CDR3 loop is CASSLQEGNTEAFF. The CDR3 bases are TGTGCCAGCTCACTACAGGAAGGGAACACTGAAGCTTTCTTT.

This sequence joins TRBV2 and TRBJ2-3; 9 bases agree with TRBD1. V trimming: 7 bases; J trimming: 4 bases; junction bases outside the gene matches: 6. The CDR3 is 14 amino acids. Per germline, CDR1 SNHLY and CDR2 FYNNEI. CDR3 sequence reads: CASTQDRGPDTQYF. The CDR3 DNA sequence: TGTGCCAGCACCCAGGACAGGGGCCCAGATACGCAGTATTTT.

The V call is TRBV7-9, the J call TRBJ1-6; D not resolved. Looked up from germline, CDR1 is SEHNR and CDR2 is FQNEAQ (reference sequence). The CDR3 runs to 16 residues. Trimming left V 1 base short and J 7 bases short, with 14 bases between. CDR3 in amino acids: CASSLVGAGKNSPLHF. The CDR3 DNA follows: TGTGCCAGCAGCTTAGTCGGCGCCGGGAAGAATTCACCCCTCCACTTT. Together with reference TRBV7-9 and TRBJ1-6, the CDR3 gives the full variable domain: DTGVSQNPRHKITKRGQNVTFRCDPISEHNRLYWYRQTLGQGPEFLTYFQNEAQLEKSRLLSDRFSAERPKGSFSTLEIQRTEQGDSAMYLCASSLVGAGKNSPLHFGNGTRLTVT.

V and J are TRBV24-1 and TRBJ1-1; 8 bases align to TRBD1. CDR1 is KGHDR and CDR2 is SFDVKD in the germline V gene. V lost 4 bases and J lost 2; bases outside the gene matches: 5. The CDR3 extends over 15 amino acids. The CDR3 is CATSDPGQGNTEAFF. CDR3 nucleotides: TGTGCCACCAGTGACCCTGGACAGGGAAACACTGAAGCTTTCTTT.

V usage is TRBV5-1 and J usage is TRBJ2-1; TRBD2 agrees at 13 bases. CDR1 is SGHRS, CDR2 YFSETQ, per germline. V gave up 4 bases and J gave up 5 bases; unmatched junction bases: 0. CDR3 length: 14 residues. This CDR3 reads CASSGTSGNNEQFF. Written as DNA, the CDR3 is TGCGCCAGCAGCGGGACTAGCGGGAACAATGAGCAGTTCTTC.

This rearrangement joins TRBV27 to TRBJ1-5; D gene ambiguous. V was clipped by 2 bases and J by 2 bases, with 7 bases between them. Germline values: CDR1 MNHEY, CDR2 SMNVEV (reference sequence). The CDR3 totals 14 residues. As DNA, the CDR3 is TGTGCCAGCAGTTTAGGCCAGGGCAATCAGCCCCAGCATTTT. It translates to CASSLGQGNQPQHF.